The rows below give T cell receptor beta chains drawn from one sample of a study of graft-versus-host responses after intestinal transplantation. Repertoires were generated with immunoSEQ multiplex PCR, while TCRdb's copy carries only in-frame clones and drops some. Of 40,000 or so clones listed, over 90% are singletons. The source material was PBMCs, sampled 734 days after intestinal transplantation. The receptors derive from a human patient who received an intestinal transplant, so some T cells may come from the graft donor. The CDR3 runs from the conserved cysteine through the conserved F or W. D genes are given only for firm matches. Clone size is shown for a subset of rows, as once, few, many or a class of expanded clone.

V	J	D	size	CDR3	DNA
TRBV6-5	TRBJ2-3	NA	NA	CASRYLHADTQYF	TGTGCCAGCAGGTATCTACACGCAGATACGCAGTATTTT
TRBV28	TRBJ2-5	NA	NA	CASSSPEEETQYF	TGTGCCAGCAGTTCCCCGGAAGAAGAGACCCAGTACTTC
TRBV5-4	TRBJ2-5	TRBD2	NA	CASSLVAGGQETQYF	TGTGCCAGCAGCTTGGTAGCGGGAGGACAAGAGACCCAGTACTTC
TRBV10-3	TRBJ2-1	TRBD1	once	CAISPGQASSYNEQFF	TGTGCCATCAGTCCGGGACAGGCGTCGTCTTACAATGAGCAGTTCTTC
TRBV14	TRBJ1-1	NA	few	CASSLGGNTEAFF	TGTGCCAGCAGCCTCGGAGGGAACACTGAAGCTTTCTTT
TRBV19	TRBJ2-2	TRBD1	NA	CASSRETGVLTGELFF	TGTGCCAGTAGCAGAGAGACAGGGGTGCTAACCGGGGAGCTGTTTTTT
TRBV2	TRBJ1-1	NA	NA	CASRGVGTEAFF	TGTGCCAGCAGGGGGGTTGGCACTGAAGCTTTCTTT
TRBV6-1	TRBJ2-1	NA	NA	CASSAVGGPYNEQFF	TGTGCCAGCAGTGCGGTGGGGGGCCCCTACAATGAGCAGTTCTTC
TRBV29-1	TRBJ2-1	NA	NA	CSVSPPGAEKFF	TGCAGCGTAAGTCCGCCGGGCGCCGAGAAGTTCTTC
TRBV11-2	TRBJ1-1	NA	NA	CASSFRAGATEAFF	TGTGCCAGCAGCTTTAGGGCGGGGGCCACTGAAGCTTTCTTT
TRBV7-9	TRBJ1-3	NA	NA	CASSPNWGSGNTIYF	TGTGCCAGCAGCCCGAATTGGGGATCTGGAAACACCATATATTTT
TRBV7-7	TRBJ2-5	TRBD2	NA	CASSSSGGMETQYF	TGTGCCAGCAGCTCTAGCGGGGGCATGGAGACCCAGTACTTC
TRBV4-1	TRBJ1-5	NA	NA	CASSQGNEGDQPQHF	TGCGCCAGCAGCCAAGGGAACGAGGGGGATCAGCCCCAGCATTTT
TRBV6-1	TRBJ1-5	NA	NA	CASNGDSNQPQHF	TGTGCCAGCAACGGAGATAGCAATCAGCCCCAGCATTTT
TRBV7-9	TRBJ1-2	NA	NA	CASSRSYGYTF	TGTGCCAGCAGTAGGTCCTACGGCTACACCTTC
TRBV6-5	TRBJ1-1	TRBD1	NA	CASTGGGQGDTEAFF	TGTGCCAGCACGGGGGGAGGACAGGGGGACACTGAAGCTTTCTTT
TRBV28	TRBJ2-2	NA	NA	CASNSYTGELFF	TGTGCCAGCAACAGCTACACCGGGGAGCTGTTTTTT
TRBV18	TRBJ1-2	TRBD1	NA	CASSPPTAHQGAGGYTF	TGTGCCAGCTCACCACCTACCGCCCATCAGGGGGCGGGGGGCTACACCTTC
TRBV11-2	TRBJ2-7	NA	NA	CASSLDRAVSYEQYF	TGTGCCAGCAGCTTAGACAGGGCAGTATCCTACGAGCAGTACTTC
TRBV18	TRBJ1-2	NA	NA	CASSPPSKGVNTF	TGTGCCAGCTCACCACCGAGTAAGGGAGTCAACACCTTC
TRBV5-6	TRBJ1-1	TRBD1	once	CASSKADRGWTEAFF	TGTGCCAGCAGCAAGGCCGACAGGGGTTGGACTGAAGCTTTCTTT
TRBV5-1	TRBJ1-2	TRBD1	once	CASSLYDRALYGYTF	TGCGCCAGCAGCCTATATGACAGGGCCCTCTATGGCTACACCTTC
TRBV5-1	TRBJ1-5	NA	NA	CASSPYPGGNQPQHF	TGCGCCAGCAGCCCCTACCCAGGTGGCAATCAGCCCCAGCATTTT
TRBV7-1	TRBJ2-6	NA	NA	CASSGLRGQSRANVLTF	TGTGCCAGCAGCGGGTTACGAGGACAAAGTCGGGCCAACGTCCTGACTTTC
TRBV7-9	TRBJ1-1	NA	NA	CASSFLGLRNTEAFF	TGTGCCAGCAGCTTCCTGGGACTTAGGAACACTGAAGCTTTCTTT
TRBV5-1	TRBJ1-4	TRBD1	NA	CASSPLDRPGLFF	TGCGCCAGCAGCCCCCTGGACAGGCCGGGACTGTTTTTT
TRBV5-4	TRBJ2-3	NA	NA	CASSDLQEITDTQYF	TGTGCCAGCAGCGACCTACAGGAGATCACAGATACGCAGTATTTT
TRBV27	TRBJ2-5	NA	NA	CASSSGTWRETQYF	TGTGCCAGCAGTTCCGGGACCTGGAGGGAGACCCAGTACTTC
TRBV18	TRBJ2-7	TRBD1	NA	CASSADRTTYEQYF	TGTGCCAGCTCAGCGGACAGGACGACCTACGAGCAGTACTTC
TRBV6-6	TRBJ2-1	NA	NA	CASSYRWGNPEQFF	TGTGCCAGCAGTTATCGGTGGGGAAACCCTGAGCAGTTCTTC
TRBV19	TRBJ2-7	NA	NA	CASSSPDFYEQYF	TGTGCCAGTAGTTCTCCGGACTTTTACGAGCAGTACTTC
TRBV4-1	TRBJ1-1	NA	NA	CASSQVFTAKNTEAFF	TGCGCCAGCAGCCAAGTTTTTACAGCTAAAAACACTGAAGCTTTCTTT
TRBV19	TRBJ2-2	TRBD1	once	CASSIRGGANTGELFF	TGTGCCAGTAGTATAAGAGGGGGCGCGAACACCGGGGAGCTGTTTTTT
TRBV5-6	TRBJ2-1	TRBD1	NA	CASSWAGTGTLLYNEQFF	TGTGCCAGCAGCTGGGCCGGGACAGGGACTCTATTATACAATGAGCAGTTCTTC
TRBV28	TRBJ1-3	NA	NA	CASKRGTPGNTIYF	TGTGCCAGCAAGCGGGGGACCCCTGGAAACACCATATATTTT
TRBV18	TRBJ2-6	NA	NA	CASSDRGVISANVLTF	TGTGCCAGCTCCGACCGAGGGGTGATCTCGGCCAACGTCCTGACTTTC
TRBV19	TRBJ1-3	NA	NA	CASATQTDYSENTIYF	TGTGCCAGTGCGACCCAGACCGACTATTCTGAAAACACCATATATTTT
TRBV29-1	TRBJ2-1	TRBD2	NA	CSVVGGGAYNEQFF	TGCAGCGTTGTAGGCGGGGGGGCCTACAATGAGCAGTTCTTC
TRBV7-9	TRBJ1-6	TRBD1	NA	CASSDIGQGGSPLHF	TGTGCCAGCAGCGACATAGGACAGGGAGGTTCACCCCTCCACTTT
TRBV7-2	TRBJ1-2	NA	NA	CASSLERTYGYTF	TGTGCCAGCAGCTTAGAACGGACCTATGGCTACACCTTC
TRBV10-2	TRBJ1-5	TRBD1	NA	CASSEDRGVEPQHF	TGCGCCAGCAGTGAGGACAGGGGGGTTGAGCCCCAGCATTTT
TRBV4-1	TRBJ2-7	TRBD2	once	CASSQAGLAGIYEQYF	TGCGCCAGCAGCCAAGCCGGACTAGCGGGGATCTACGAGCAGTACTTC
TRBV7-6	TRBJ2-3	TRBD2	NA	CASSLVAGGGTDTQYF	TGTGCCAGCAGCTTAGTGGCGGGAGGTGGGACAGATACGCAGTATTTT